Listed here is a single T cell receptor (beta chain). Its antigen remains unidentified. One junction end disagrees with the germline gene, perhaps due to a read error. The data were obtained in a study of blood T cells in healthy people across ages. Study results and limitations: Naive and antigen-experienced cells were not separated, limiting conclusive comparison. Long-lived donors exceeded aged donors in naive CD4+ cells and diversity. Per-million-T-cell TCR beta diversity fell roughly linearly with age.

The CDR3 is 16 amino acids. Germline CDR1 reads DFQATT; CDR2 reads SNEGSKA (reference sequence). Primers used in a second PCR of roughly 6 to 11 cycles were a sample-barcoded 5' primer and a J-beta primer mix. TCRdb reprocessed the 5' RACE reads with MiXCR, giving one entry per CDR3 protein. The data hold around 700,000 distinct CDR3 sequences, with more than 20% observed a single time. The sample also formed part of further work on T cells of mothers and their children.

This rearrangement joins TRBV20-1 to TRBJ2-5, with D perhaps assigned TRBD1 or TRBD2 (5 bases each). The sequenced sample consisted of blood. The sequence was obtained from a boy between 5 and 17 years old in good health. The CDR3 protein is CSARDPGTRGLEIQYF. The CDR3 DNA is TGCAGTGCTAGAGATCCGGGTACGAGGGGTTTGGAGATCCAGTACTTC.